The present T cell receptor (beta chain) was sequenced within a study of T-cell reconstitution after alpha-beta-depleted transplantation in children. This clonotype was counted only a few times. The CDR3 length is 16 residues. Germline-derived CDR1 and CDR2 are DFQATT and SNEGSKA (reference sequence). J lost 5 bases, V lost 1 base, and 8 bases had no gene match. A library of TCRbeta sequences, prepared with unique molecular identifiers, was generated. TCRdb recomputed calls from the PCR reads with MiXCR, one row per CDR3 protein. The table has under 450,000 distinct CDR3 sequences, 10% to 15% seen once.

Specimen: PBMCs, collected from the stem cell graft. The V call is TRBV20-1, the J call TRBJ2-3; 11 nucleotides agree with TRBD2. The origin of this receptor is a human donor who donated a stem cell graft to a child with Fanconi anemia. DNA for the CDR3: TGCAGTGCTAGAGCTCCCCCTAGCGGGGGGAAAGATACGCAGTATTTT. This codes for CSARAPPSGGKDTQYF.